This T cell receptor (beta chain) was identified in a study of CD8+CD57+ T cells in acquired aplastic anemia. Study-wide background: Each DNA sample taken from sorted CD4+ and CD8+ cells came to about 3.4 ug on average. Regarding the study as a whole: Between patients and controls, approximately 29 CD8+ CDR3 sequences were found in common.

Trimming took 5 bases from V and 2 from J, leaving 9 bases between them. Germline CDR1 and CDR2: SEHNR and FQNEAQ (reference sequence). The CDR3 totals 14 residues. CDR3 and TCR beta VDJ profiling relied on a genomic DNA template. TCRdb independently ran MiXCR on the reads; one entry per CDR3 protein. The data contain 400,000 to 600,000 distinct CDR3 sequences, around 30% of them singletons. CD8+CD57+ cell expansion had been shown by flow cytometry in patients chosen for sequencing. Among the patients, all had severe acquired aplastic anemia. Receipt of therapy had not occurred in any patient by the time of blood sampling. In its sample, this clonotype was seen a few times. No antigen is known for it.

The chain is built from TRBV7-9 and TRBJ1-4; D unclear. This receptor was obtained from a human donor with aplastic anemia. The sequenced material came from sorted CD4+, CD8+, or CD8+CD57+ T cells (not recorded which) from PBMCs. CDR3: CASSLSSTNEKLFF. The CDR3 bases are TGTGCCAGCAGCCTCAGCTCGACTAATGAAAAACTGTTTTTT.